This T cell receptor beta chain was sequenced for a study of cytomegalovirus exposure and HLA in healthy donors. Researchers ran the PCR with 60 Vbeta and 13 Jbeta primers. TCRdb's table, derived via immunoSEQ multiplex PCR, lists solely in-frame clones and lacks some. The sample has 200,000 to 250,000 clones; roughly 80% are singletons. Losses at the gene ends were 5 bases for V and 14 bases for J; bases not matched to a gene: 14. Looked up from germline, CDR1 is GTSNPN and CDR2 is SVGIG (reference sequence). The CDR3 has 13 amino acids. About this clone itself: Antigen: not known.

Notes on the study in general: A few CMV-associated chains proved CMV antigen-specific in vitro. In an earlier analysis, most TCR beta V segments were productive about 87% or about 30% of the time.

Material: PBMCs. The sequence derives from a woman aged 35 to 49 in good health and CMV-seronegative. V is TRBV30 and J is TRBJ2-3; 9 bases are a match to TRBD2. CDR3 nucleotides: TGTGCCTGGTCAGGCGGCGGGAGGGCGGGTCCGTATTTT. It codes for CAWSGGGRAGPYF. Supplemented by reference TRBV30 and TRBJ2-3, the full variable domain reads SQTIHQWPATLVQPVGSPLSLECTVEGTSNPNLYWYRQAAGRGLQLLFYSVGIGQISSEVPQNLSASRPQDRQFILSSKKLLLSDSGFYLCAWSGGGRAGPYFGPGTRLTVL.